This is a list of T cell receptor beta chains from one sample in a study of shared clonotypes between healthy human individuals. Assay: immunoSEQ multiplex PCR; the TCRdb copy retains only in-frame clones and omits some. The sample has about 1 million clones, about 80% seen once; the top ten hold more than 0.45%. The specimen sequenced was memory CD4+ T cells from PBMCs. The source of these receptors is a man aged 18 to 35 in good health. Some clones in this sample may be carry-over from other donors' samples. Both conserved end residues are part of each CDR3. A D gene is named only where the DNA matches it firmly. Clone size, where shown, is once, few, many, or a class for clones that have expanded.

>TRBD2|-|TRBJ2-3|TRBV5-4
TGTGCCAGCAGCTTGGAGGGACTAGCGGGACATACGCAGTATTTT
CASSLEGLAGHTQYF
>-|many|TRBJ2-2|TRBV19
TGTGCCAGTAGGTGGGGCAGAAACACCGGGGAGCTGTTTTTT
CASRWGRNTGELFF
>-|-|TRBJ1-2|TRBV5-6
TGTGCCAGCAGCCTCCGGGGGTCAGCAGGTGGCTACACCTTC
CASSLRGSAGGYTF
>-|many|TRBJ1-5|TRBV2
TGTGCCAGCAGCCGGGACGGTTATCAGCCCCAGCATTTT
CASSRDGYQPQHF
>-|many|TRBJ1-3|TRBV2
TGTGCCAGGGACTCTGGAAACACCATATATTTT
CARDSGNTIYF
>-|few|TRBJ1-5|TRBV28
TGTGCCAGCAGACTGGGGGTATACCAGCCCCAGCATTTT
CASRLGVYQPQHF
>TRBD1|-|TRBJ1-4|TRBV7-2
TGTGCCAGCAGCCCTACGGGAGGCAGGGGGCCTGAAAAACTGTTTTTT
CASSPTGGRGPEKLFF
>TRBD1|once|TRBJ1-1|TRBV6-5
TGTGCCAGCAGTAGGGACAGGGACACTGAAGCTTTCTTT
CASSRDRDTEAFF
>-|-|TRBJ2-7|TRBV6-5
TGTGCCAGCAGTGCTAACGGCCCCAACTACGAGCAGTACTTC
CASSANGPNYEQYF
>-|-|TRBJ2-5|TRBV5-1
TGCGCCAGCAGCCGCGGGACTCGGAAAGAGACCCAGTACTTC
CASSRGTRKETQYF
>-|few|TRBJ1-1|TRBV2
TGTGCCAGCAGTGAGCAGGGAATTGGGACTGAAGCTTTCTTT
CASSEQGIGTEAFF
>TRBD2|-|TRBJ2-7|TRBV27
TGTGCCAGCAGTCCTAGCCCGACTAGCGGGCGGTACGAGCAGTACTTC
CASSPSPTSGRYEQYF
>TRBD1|-|TRBJ1-3|TRBV25-1
TGTGCCAGCAGTTCGACGCCCGGGACAGGCGGAAACACCATATATTTT
CASSSTPGTGGNTIYF
>-|-|TRBJ1-5|TRBV5-5
TGTGCCAGCAGCTCGAGCTCTCGCAATCAGCCCCAGCATTTT
CASSSSSRNQPQHF
>-|once|TRBJ1-5|TRBV7-6
TGTGCCAGCAGCTCATCCCAGGATCAGCCCCAGCATTTT
CASSSSQDQPQHF
>-|-|TRBJ1-3|TRBV7-2
TGTGCCAGCAGCTTACGAAACACCATATATTTT
CASSLRNTIYF
>TRBD1|-|TRBJ1-2|TRBV5-1
TGCGCCAGCAGCAGATCCACAGGGGAAAACTATGGCTACACCTTC
CASSRSTGENYGYTF
>-|-|TRBJ1-3|TRBV5-1
TGCGCCAGCAGCTTGGCAGGGGCGAACTCTGGAAACACCATATATTTT
CASSLAGANSGNTIYF
>-|-|TRBJ2-1|TRBV5-6
TGTGCCAGCAGCTTGAGGTCCCCCGCCGGGATGGAGCAGTTCTTC
CASSLRSPAGMEQFF
>-|-|TRBJ2-4|TRBV5-4
TGTGCCAGCAGCCCTCCGGTGGCAGGGGGGCAAAACATTCAGTACTTC
CASSPPVAGGQNIQYF
>TRBD1|-|TRBJ2-1|TRBV5-1
TGCGCCAGCAGCCTAAGGACAGGGGGAAGCAATGAGCAGTTCTTC
CASSLRTGGSNEQFF
>-|-|TRBJ1-1|TRBV6-6
TGTGCCAGCAGTTTTCAGGGTCGGAACACTGAAGCTTTCTTT
CASSFQGRNTEAFF
>-|-|TRBJ2-2|TRBV7-3
TGTGCCAGCAGCTTGTCGGGGAGCGGGGAGCTGTTTTTT
CASSLSGSGELFF
>-|-|TRBJ2-1|TRBV28
TGTGCCAGCAGTAGAATAGCGGTCACATACAATGAGCAGTTCTTC
CASSRIAVTYNEQFF
>TRBD2|once|TRBJ2-1|TRBV30
TGTGCCTGGATGAGACTAGCGATTAACAATGAGCAGTTCTTC
CAWMRLAINNEQFF
>-|-|TRBJ1-5|TRBV10-3
TGTGCCATCAGTGATGAGGGCAATCAGCCCCAGCATTTT
CAISDEGNQPQHF
>-|-|TRBJ1-4|TRBV5-4
TGTGCCAGCGGGTCGAGTGAAAAACTGTTTTTT
CASGSSEKLFF